A single sample gave rise to the 2 T cell receptor beta chains below, sequenced in a study of beta chain features in type 1 diabetes (dated by TCRdb to the late 2010s). Overall study results and their limits: In all four CD4+ subsets, TCRB CDR3 length was moderately but significantly shorter in type 1 diabetes patients.

For these receptors, no antigen is known. The library relied on the immunoSEQ multiplex PCR assay. The entire isolated RNA was reverse transcribed using the High Capacity cDNA Reverse Transcription Kit, and thus expressed TCRB transcripts were sequenced. Not all clones reach the TCRdb copy of this immuneACCESS table, which keeps in-frame sequences only. Checked studies attribute under half of the gap to unresolved V genes and leave the rest unexplained. The sample table contains hundreds of thousands of clones; only one count was recorded for over 13% of them. The ten largest clones take up approximately 0.043% of the sample. The sample comprised naive CD4+ T cells from blood. The sample's cell subset or site label is to be understood as: true naive CD4+ T cells. These receptors originate from a man aged 18 to 30 with type 1 diabetes.

The V gene is TRBV28, the J gene TRBJ2-5; D possibly corresponds to TRBD1 (6 bases). Trimming took 5 bases from V and 3 from J, leaving 13 bases between them. CDR1 and CDR2 (germline): MDHEN, SYDVKM. This CDR3 has 14 residues. The CDR3 sequence: CASSTLGGKETQYF. CDR3 nucleotide sequence: TGTGCCAGCAGTACCTTAGGGGGTAAAGAGACCCAGTACTTC.

The chain links TRBV9 to TRBJ2-3; D remains unclear. CDR3 length equals 15 residues. The V and J ends lost 0 bases and 2 bases respectively, with 10 bases between them. CDR1 and CDR2 (germline): SGDLS, YYNGEE. The CDR3 nucleotides are TGTGCCAGCAGCGTAGTCGCCTTATCCACAGATACGCAGTATTTT. Translated, it gives CASSVVALSTDTQYF.